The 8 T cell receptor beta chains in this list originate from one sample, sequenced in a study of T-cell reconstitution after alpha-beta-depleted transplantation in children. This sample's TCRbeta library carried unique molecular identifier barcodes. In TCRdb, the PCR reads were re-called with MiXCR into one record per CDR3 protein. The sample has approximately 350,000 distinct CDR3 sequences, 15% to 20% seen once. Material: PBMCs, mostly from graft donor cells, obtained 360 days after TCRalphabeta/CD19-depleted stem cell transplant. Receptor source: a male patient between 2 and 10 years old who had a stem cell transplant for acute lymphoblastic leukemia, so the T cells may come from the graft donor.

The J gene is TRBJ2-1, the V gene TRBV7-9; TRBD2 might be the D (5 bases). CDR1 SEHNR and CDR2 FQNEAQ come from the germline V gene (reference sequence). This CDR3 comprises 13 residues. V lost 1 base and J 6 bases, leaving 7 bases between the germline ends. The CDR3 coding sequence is TGTGCCAGCAGCTTAGACCTAGCCAATGAGCAGTTCTTC. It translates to CASSLDLANEQFF.

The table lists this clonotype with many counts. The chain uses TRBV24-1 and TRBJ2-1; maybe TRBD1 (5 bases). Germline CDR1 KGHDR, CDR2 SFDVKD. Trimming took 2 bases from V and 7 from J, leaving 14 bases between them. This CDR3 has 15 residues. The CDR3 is CATSDSRQGGNEQFF. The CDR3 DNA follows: TGTGCCACCAGTGATTCGCGGCAGGGTGGTAATGAGCAGTTCTTC.

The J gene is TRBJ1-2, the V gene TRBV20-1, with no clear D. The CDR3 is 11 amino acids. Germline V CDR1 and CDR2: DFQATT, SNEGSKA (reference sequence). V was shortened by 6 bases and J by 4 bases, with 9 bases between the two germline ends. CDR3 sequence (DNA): TGCAGTGCGGGCGGCCGCTATGGCTACACCTTC. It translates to CSAGGRYGYTF.

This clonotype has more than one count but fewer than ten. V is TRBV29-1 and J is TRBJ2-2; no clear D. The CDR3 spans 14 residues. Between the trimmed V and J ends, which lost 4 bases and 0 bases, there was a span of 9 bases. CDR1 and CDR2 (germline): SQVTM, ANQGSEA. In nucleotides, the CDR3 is TGCAGCGTTGGTAATTGGGCGAACACCGGGGAGCTGTTTTTT. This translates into CSVGNWANTGELFF.

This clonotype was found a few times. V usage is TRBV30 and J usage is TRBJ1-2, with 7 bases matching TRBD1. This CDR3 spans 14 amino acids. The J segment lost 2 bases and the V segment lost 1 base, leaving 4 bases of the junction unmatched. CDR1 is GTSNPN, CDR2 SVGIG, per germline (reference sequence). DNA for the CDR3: TGTGCCTGGAGTGGGCTGACAGGGAACTATGGCTACACCTTC. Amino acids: CAWSGLTGNYGYTF.

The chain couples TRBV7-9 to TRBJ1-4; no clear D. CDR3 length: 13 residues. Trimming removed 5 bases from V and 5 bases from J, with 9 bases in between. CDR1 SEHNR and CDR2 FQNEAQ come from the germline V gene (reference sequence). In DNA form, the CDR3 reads TGTGCCAGCAGCCAGCCTTGGAATGAAAAACTGTTTTTT. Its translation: CASSQPWNEKLFF.

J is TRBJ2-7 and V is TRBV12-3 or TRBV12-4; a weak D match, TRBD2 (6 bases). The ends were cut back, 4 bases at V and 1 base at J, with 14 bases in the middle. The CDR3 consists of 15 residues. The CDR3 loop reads CASSSGVAPSYEQYF. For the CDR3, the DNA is TGTGCCAGCAGTTCGGGGGTGGCCCCTTCCTACGAGCAGTACTTC.

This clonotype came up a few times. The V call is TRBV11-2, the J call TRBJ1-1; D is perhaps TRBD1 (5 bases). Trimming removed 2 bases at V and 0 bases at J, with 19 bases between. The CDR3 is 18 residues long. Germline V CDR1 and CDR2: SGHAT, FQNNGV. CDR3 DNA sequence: TGTGCCAGCAGCTTATGGGGGGGGACTAAAGTTATGAACACTGAAGCTTTCTTT. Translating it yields CASSLWGGTKVMNTEAFF.